This T cell receptor beta chain was sequenced in a study of blood T cells in healthy people across ages (dated by TCRdb to 2014 to 2015). With regard to the full study: In model experiments, template switching captured roughly one uniquely barcoded TCR beta cDNA molecule for every two T cells. To avoid experimental bias, donors of different ages were spread randomly across the sequencing lanes. Using deep sequencing normalized with unique cDNA molecular identifiers, the study measured how TCR beta repertoire diversity changes with age. Donors were grouped into four age groups: young (average roughly 15 years), middle-aged (39), aged (around 66) and long-lived (82). The study analyzed two additional independent replicas of 1 million unique cDNA reads from the same blood draw for two donors, one aged 18 to 29 and one aged 80 or older. What the authors observed across the whole study: Since profiling was done on bulk unsorted PBMCs, naive and antigen-experienced compartments could not be conclusively compared. The percentage of naive T cells measured by flow cytometry correlated strongly with observed TCR beta diversity. Because the CMV infection status of the donors was unknown, age-related changes in expanded clonotypes may potentially have been confounded. Estimates of total diversity from one million sequenced T cells were regarded as lower bounds and underestimates. Compared with the aged group, more naive CD4+ T cells, fewer expanded clones and increased TCR diversity were shown by the long-lived group, suggesting age selection. As age increased, observed TCR beta diversity per million T cells dropped in a roughly linear way, and a significant reduction was already evident by age approximately 40.

Looking up the germline V gene yields CDR1 LGHNA and CDR2 YSLEER. The V and J ends are trimmed by 0 bases and 3 bases, leaving 9 bases between them. Taken from cysteine to phenylalanine, the CDR3 has 15 residues. The retained sequence is limited to the CDR3, 45 bases, with the frame set at the first base. The library was made by 5' RACE. Instrument used: Illumina HiSeq 2500. A second about 6 to 11 cycle PCR used a sample-barcoded 5' primer and a J-beta primer mix. Each TCR beta cDNA molecule received a unique molecular identifier from a template-switch 5' adaptor carrying 12 random nucleotides. At least 2.5 million CDR3-containing paired-end reads were obtained from each sample. First-strand cDNA synthesis was performed from all RNA using the Mint cDNA synthesis kit, with priming by a TRBC-specific oligonucleotide. Following uracil-DNA glycosylase treatment, all cDNA underwent a first 18-cycle PCR with the universal primers M1SS and BC2_uni_R. From the authors' description of their analysis: Each sample was normalized by randomly selecting 1 million high-quality reads, each carrying a distinct molecular identifier. Reads with shared molecular identifiers were discarded instead of being binned into consensus sequences. MiTCR, set to a Q25 quality threshold and the strictest error-elimination algorithm, was used for CDR3 identification, clonotype clustering and error correction. Lower-bound total TCR beta diversity was estimated with a nonparametric unseen species model using Euler transformation. TCRdb ran its own pipeline on the public reads, namely fastp trimming at Q25 and MiXCR clone calling, and kept in-frame beta chains. All rows with the same CDR3 protein become a single entry with the most common DNA and genes. V and J calls and clone size were set by TCRdb, not the authors. The sample includes roughly 800,000 distinct CDR3 sequences, with 55% to 70% observed a single time. Clones ranked in the top ten supply 20% to 25% of the sample.

The donors were 40 or so Caucasian individuals from Russia, aged roughly 6 to 100 years, who were systemically healthy. Approximately 10 milliliters of peripheral blood were collected from each donor into EDTA-treated Vacutainer tubes. Ficoll-Paque density-gradient centrifugation was used to isolate PBMCs, with at least 6.5 million obtained per sample. Total RNA, at least 6 micrograms per sample, was extracted from PBMCs with Trizol reagent. For every donor, flow cytometry on a PBMC aliquot measured the percentage of naive CD45RAhigh/CD27high T cells. As concerns this clonotype: There is no known antigen for this receptor. The record has no base qualities; no much larger clone is one base away.

The specimen was blood. The rearranged segments are TRBV4-3 and TRBJ2-1, with the D gene too uncertain to name. This clonotype was sampled from a man aged 25-45 years in good health. The CDR3: CASSQEWTRYNEQFF. In nucleotide form, the sequence is TGCGCCAGCAGCCAAGAATGGACGCGCTACAATGAGCAGTTCTTC.